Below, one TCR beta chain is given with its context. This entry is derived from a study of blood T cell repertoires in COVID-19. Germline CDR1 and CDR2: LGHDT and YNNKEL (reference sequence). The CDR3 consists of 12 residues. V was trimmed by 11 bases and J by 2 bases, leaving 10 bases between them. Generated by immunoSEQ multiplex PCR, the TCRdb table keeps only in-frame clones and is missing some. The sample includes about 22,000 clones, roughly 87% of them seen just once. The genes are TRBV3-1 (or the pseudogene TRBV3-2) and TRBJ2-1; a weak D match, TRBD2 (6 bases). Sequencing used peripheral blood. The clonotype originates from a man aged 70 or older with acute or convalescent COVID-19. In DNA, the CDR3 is TGTGCCGCCGGGGGACCCTACAATGAGCAGTTCTTC. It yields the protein CAAGGPYNEQFF.